This T cell receptor beta chain stems from a study of shared clonotypes between healthy human individuals. Study-wide results and limits: For naive CD4 cells, roughly 5% of clonotypes were shared across a few donors.

Cells designated naive CD8 were CD45RO-negative and were positively selected for CCR7, with terminally differentiated effector memory CD45RA+ cells excluded. On this clone: What it binds is unknown.

The CDR3 extends over 12 amino acids. The germline V gene has CDR1 MGHDK and CDR2 SYGVNS. V lost 3 bases to trimming and J lost 6 bases, with 9 bases between them. Assay: immunoSEQ multiplex PCR; the TCRdb copy retains only in-frame clones and omits some. This table holds nearly 2 million clones, around 96% found once. The clonotype originates from a man aged 18 to 29 in good health. The sequencing input was naive CD8+ T cells sorted from blood. J is TRBJ2-7 and V is TRBV25-1; D not certain. The CDR3 loop is CASSDIWGEQYF. CDR3 nucleotides: TGTGCCAGCAGTGACATCTGGGGCGAGCAGTACTTC.